These 25 T cell receptor beta chains were sequenced from one sample in a study of cytomegalovirus exposure and HLA in healthy donors. The PCR contained 60 Vbeta and 13 Jbeta primers. TCRdb keeps only in-frame clones here, not all; method: immunoSEQ multiplex PCR. This sample has 150,000 to 200,000 clones, with around four fifths found just once. Sequencing was performed on PBMCs. Source of these receptors: a young woman in good health and CMV-seronegative.

The chain employs TRBV25-1 and TRBJ2-5; TRBD1 matches 9 bases. The CDR3 has 15 residues. The junction had 7 bases not matched to a gene; V was cut back by 3 bases and J by 5 bases. Germline CDR1 MGHDK, CDR2 SYGVNS. As DNA, the CDR3 is TGTGCCAGCAGTGATAACAGGGGGCGCGCGGAGACCCAGTACTTC. Translating gives CASSDNRGRAETQYF.

This rearrangement joins TRBV6-5 to TRBJ2-1; 10 nucleotides line up with TRBD2. CDR1 and CDR2 from the germline V gene are MNHEY and SVGAGI. The ends lost 7 bases at V and 8 bases at J; junction bases unmatched: 8. This CDR3 is built from 14 residues. The CDR3 DNA reads TGTGCCAGCATGGAGCGGGGGGGAAAATATGAGCAGTTCTTC. Translating gives CASMERGGKYEQFF.

The V gene is TRBV11-2, the J gene TRBJ1-1; D remains ambiguous. The germline CDR1 and CDR2 sequences are SGHAT and FQNNGV. CDR3 length: 13 residues. Trimming stripped 1 base from V and 5 bases from J, with 8 bases between. In DNA, the CDR3 is TGTGCCAGCAGCTTAGGCAGAGGGACTGAAGCTTTCTTT. Its protein product is CASSLGRGTEAFF.

The V gene is TRBV10-1, the J gene TRBJ1-6, with TRBD1 as a possible D gene (5 bases). The germline V gene has CDR1 WNHNN and CDR2 SYGVQD (reference sequence). This CDR3 has 13 amino acids. V was cut by 6 bases and J by 6 bases, with 9 bases left in between. The CDR3 loop is CASSREPNSPLHF. CDR3 bases: TGCGCCAGCAGCAGGGAACCTAATTCACCCCTCCACTTT.

The genes are TRBV29-1 and TRBJ2-3, with 7 bases matching TRBD2. Germline V gives CDR1 SQVTM, CDR2 ANQGSEA. V shed 5 bases, J shed 4 bases, and the junction held 9 bases outside the gene matches. The CDR3 spans 14 residues. The CDR3 protein is CSVLPAGWSDTQYF. The CDR3 DNA sequence: TGCAGCGTTCTCCCAGCGGGGTGGTCAGATACGCAGTATTTT.

The chain links TRBV7-8 to TRBJ2-7; the match to TRBD2 covers 7 bases. After removal of 5 bases from V and 2 bases from J, the junction contained 6 bases not matched to a gene. Germline V CDR1 and CDR2: SGHVS, FQNEAQ. The CDR3 has 14 amino acids. CDR3 nucleotide sequence: TGTGCCAGCAGCCCCCGGGAGGTGACCTACGAGCAGTACTTC. Protein sequence: CASSPREVTYEQYF.

V is TRBV2 and J is TRBJ1-1; possibly TRBD1 for D (6 bases). The V end was cut by 5 bases, the J end by 6 bases, with 16 bases between. The CDR3 is 14 residues long. Germline V gene data show CDR1 as SNHLY and CDR2 as FYNNEI. CDR3 amino acids: CASSRGGAKAEAFF. The CDR3 DNA sequence: TGTGCCAGCAGTCGAGGGGGGGCAAAGGCTGAAGCTTTCTTT.

This clone appeared once. V is TRBV4-1 and J is TRBJ1-1, with unresolved D. This CDR3 contains 13 residues. V shed 3 bases and J shed 11 bases, with 16 bases lying between them. The germline V gene has CDR1 MGHRA and CDR2 YSYEKL. CDR3 sequence: CASSHPDRGYAFF. In nucleotides, the CDR3 is TGCGCCAGCAGCCACCCGGACCGCGGGTATGCTTTCTTT.

The chain employs TRBV9 and TRBJ2-3, with 11 bases that match TRBD2. There are 15 residues in the CDR3. Per germline, CDR1 SGDLS and CDR2 YYNGEE. Trimming at V came to 4 bases and at J to 2 bases, leaving 3 bases not matched to a gene. CDR3 DNA: TGTGCCAGCAGCTCTAGCGGGGGGACCACAGATACGCAGTATTTT. Translating gives CASSSSGGTTDTQYF.

The V gene is TRBV29-1, the J gene TRBJ2-5; no reliable D call. The V end was cut by 7 bases, the J end by 3 bases, with 6 bases between. Looked up from germline, CDR1 is SQVTM and CDR2 is ANQGSEA. The CDR3 covers 10 residues. CDR3 protein: CSANEETQYF. DNA of the CDR3: TGCAGCGCCAATGAAGAGACCCAGTACTTC.

This chain uses TRBV5-1 with TRBJ2-5; weak D call: TRBD1 (6 bases). Germline lookup yields CDR1 SGHRS and CDR2 YFSETQ. Trimming cost V 4 bases and J 4 bases, with 14 bases left between them. The CDR3 consists of 14 residues. This CDR3 is CASSAQGPRETQYF. DNA of the CDR3: TGCGCCAGCAGCGCACAGGGCCCTCGAGAGACCCAGTACTTC. Variable domain in full (rest from reference TRBV5-1 and TRBJ2-5): KAGVTQTPRYLIKTRGQQVTLSCSPISGHRSVSWYQQTPGQGLQFLFEYFSETQRNKGNFPGRFSGRQFSNSRSEMNVSTLELGDSALYLCASSAQGPRETQYFGPGTRLLVL.

There are a few counts of this clone. The chain couples TRBV28 to TRBJ1-3; D may be TRBD1 (5 bases). The CDR3 runs 18 residues. V gave up 3 bases and J gave up 0 bases, with 18 bases separating them. Germline-derived CDR1 and CDR2 are MDHEN and SYDVKM. The CDR3 is CASSLYRMALYSGNTIYF. CDR3 nucleotides: TGTGCCAGCAGTTTGTACAGGATGGCCCTCTACTCTGGAAACACCATATATTTT.

The chain couples TRBV7-3 to TRBJ2-5, with 7 bases lining up with TRBD2. Germline lookup yields CDR1 SGHTA and CDR2 FQGTGA. This CDR3 contains 14 residues. Trimming took 5 bases from V and 5 from J; bases not matched to a gene: 8. Here the CDR3 reads CASSIAGAGETQYF. Written as DNA, the CDR3 is TGTGCCAGCAGCATTGCGGGAGCGGGGGAGACCCAGTACTTC.

The chain combines TRBV5-1 with TRBJ1-4, with D hard to call. The CDR3 totals 14 residues. V was pared by 7 bases and J by 2 bases, with 12 bases between. Germline V gene lookup returns CDR1 SGHRS and CDR2 YFSETQ. In DNA form, the CDR3 reads TGCGCCAGCGCTCCTGACTCCACTAATGAAAAACTGTTTTTT. Translated: CASAPDSTNEKLFF.

This rearrangement joins TRBV30 to TRBJ2-2, with D uncertain. Trimming shortened V by 0 bases and J by 2 bases, and 13 bases separated the two germline ends. This CDR3 comprises 16 residues. The germline gives CDR1 GTSNPN, CDR2 SVGIG (reference sequence). The CDR3: CAWSVGLGVNTGELFF. CDR3 nucleotides: TGTGCCTGGAGTGTAGGTTTAGGAGTAAACACCGGGGAGCTGTTTTTT.

The chain is built from TRBV2 and TRBJ2-5; TRBD1 agrees at 8 bases. V trimming: 8 bases; J trimming: 5 bases; junction bases outside the gene matches: 10. The CDR3 loop spans 14 amino acids. Germline CDR1 SNHLY, CDR2 FYNNEI. The CDR3 loop reads CASDRGQEVETQYF. CDR3 nucleotide sequence: TGTGCCAGCGACAGGGGCCAGGAGGTGGAGACCCAGTACTTC.

This rearrangement joins TRBV19 to TRBJ2-2; 7 bases are a match to TRBD1. V lost 3 bases and J lost 1; bases outside the gene matches: 5. The germline CDR1 and CDR2 sequences are LNHDA and SQIVND (reference sequence). The CDR3 length is 16 residues. The CDR3 DNA is TGTGCCAGTAGTATCCTGGACAGGAGGAACACCGGGGAGCTGTTTTTT. It is translated as CASSILDRRNTGELFF.

This clone has more than one count but fewer than ten. The chain uses TRBV9 and TRBJ2-7; D is possibly TRBD1 (6 bases). Trimming shortened V by 3 bases and J by 6 bases, and 13 bases separated the two germline ends. Germline CDR1 is SGDLS and CDR2 is YYNGEE. The CDR3 covers 13 residues. The DNA of the CDR3 is TGTGCCAGCAGCGCTTTACAGGGATCCGAGCAGTACTTC. This codes for CASSALQGSEQYF.

The chain employs TRBV7-8 and TRBJ2-5, with D unresolved. From germline, CDR1 is SGHVS and CDR2 FQNEAQ. The length of the CDR3 is 14 residues. V dropped 5 bases and J dropped 5 bases, with 15 bases sitting between them. The CDR3 nucleotides are TGTGCCAGCAGCCCCACCAATACCCAGGAGACCCAGTACTTC. Amino acid sequence: CASSPTNTQETQYF.

The chain combines TRBV29-1 with TRBJ2-7, with 8 bases that match TRBD1. The CDR3 runs 11 residues. The germline CDR1 and CDR2 sequences are SQVTM and ANQGSEA. With V trimmed by 5 bases and J by 6 bases, 3 bases remained unmatched. CDR3 amino acids: CSVTGGGEQYF. For the CDR3, the DNA is TGCAGCGTTACAGGGGGAGGCGAGCAGTACTTC.

This sequence joins TRBV9 and TRBJ2-5; 16 bases are shared with TRBD2. This CDR3 is 17 amino acids long. V was clipped by 3 bases and J by 4 bases; unmatched bases: 6. Germline V gives CDR1 SGDLS, CDR2 YYNGEE. CDR3 sequence: CASSGSGLAGGRETQYF. The CDR3 nucleotides are TGTGCCAGCAGCGGCTCGGGACTAGCGGGAGGGCGAGAGACCCAGTACTTC.

V usage is TRBV27 and J usage is TRBJ1-6; TRBD1 might be the D (5 bases). There are 12 residues in the CDR3. Trimming took off 5 bases at V and 7 bases at J, with 6 bases between the two ends. CDR1 is MNHEY and CDR2 is SMNVEV in the germline V gene (reference sequence). CDR3 in DNA: TGTGCCAGCAGTGGGGGGAATTCACCCCTCCACTTT. It specifies CASSGGNSPLHF.

V and J are TRBV6-6 and TRBJ1-1; 11 nucleotides match TRBD1. V shed 6 bases, J shed 3 bases, and the junction held 3 bases outside the gene matches. The CDR3 sequence is 14 residues long. Germline values: CDR1 MNHNY, CDR2 SVGAGI (reference sequence). The CDR3 sequence is CASSRTGGHTEAFF. DNA for the CDR3: TGTGCCAGCAGCAGGACAGGGGGCCACACTGAAGCTTTCTTT.

The chain uses TRBV19 and TRBJ2-5; 7 bases map to TRBD1. The J call may be faulty, since TRBJ2-7 better matches the DNA end. Germline values: CDR1 LNHDA, CDR2 SQIVND (reference sequence). This CDR3 region has 12 residues. Here the CDR3 reads CASNNRGYEQYF. CDR3 sequence (DNA): TGTGCCAGTAACAACAGGGGCTACGAGCAGTACTTC.

This chain joins TRBV7-2 and TRBJ2-7; TRBD2 agrees at 7 bases. CDR3 size: 15 residues. V lost 4 bases, J lost 2 bases, and 8 bases stayed unmatched. Germline-derived CDR1 and CDR2 are SGHTA and FQGNSA. CDR3 in amino acids: CASSSPLAGAYEQYF. The CDR3 coding sequence is TGTGCCAGCAGCTCACCCTTGGCGGGGGCCTACGAGCAGTACTTC.